Sequencing of this TCR beta chain was carried out in a study of T cells in tuberculosis. Study information: This South African cohort compared adolescents with or without latent tuberculosis against adults with active tuberculosis.

Time point meaning: new active TB diagnosis, blood taken before or within 7 days of starting treatment. Included patients were adults of at least 18, HIV-seronegative, South African. Tuberculosis was confirmed by positive sputum smear and/or M. tuberculosis culture. The repertoire was sequenced with immunoSEQ multiplex PCR; TCRdb's copy has only in-frame clones and lacks some. The sample comprises approximately 49,000 clones, 90% to 95% of which are singletons, and 1.4% to 1.5% rests with the top ten. After removal of 6 bases from V and 5 bases from J, the junction contained 8 bases not matched to a gene. The CDR3 consists of 14 residues. The germline V gene encodes CDR1 MNHNS and CDR2 SASEGT.

This TCR was recovered from an adult with tuberculosis. The chain carries TRBV6-1 and TRBJ2-5, with 8 bases identical to TRBD1. The sequences come from PBMCs, collected at tuberculosis diagnosis. The DNA of the CDR3 is TGTGCCAGCAGCCCCTCAGGGGGCTGGGAGACCCAGTACTTC. Its translation: CASSPSGGWETQYF.